This T cell receptor (beta chain) derives from a study of blood T cell repertoires in COVID-19. Germline V gene lookup returns CDR1 SGHRS and CDR2 YFSETQ. Trimming removed 0 bases from V and 3 bases from J; junction bases left unmatched: 7. The CDR3 totals 16 residues. Using immunoSEQ multiplex PCR, the repertoire was profiled, and TCRdb retains in-frame clones only, with some absent. The sample has some 310,000 clones, 89% seen once. Participants were aged about 18 to 95 years, lived in 24 US areas, and enrolled virtually. This clone showed up just a few times. Sample: PBMCs or T cells enriched from blood (not recorded which). The sequence was collected from a woman aged 25 to 45 who had recovered from COVID-19. The J gene is TRBJ2-7, the V gene TRBV5-1; TRBD1 agrees at 9 bases. The CDR3 nucleotides read TGCGCCAGCAGCTTGGGATTTTCGGGACAGGGCTACGAGCAGTACTTC. Its translation: CASSLGFSGQGYEQYF.